Each of the 20 T cell receptor beta chains below was sequenced from the same sample in a study of cytomegalovirus exposure and HLA in healthy donors. Primers included in the PCR were 60 Vbeta and 13 Jbeta primers. Method: immunoSEQ multiplex PCR; TCRdb's copy keeps in-frame clones and lacks some. The sample table sets out about 64,000 clones. Source material: PBMCs. Receptors were obtained from a woman between 18 and 29 years old in good health and CMV-seronegative.

V is TRBV6-1 and J is TRBJ2-4; 9 bases are a match to TRBD1. V lost 4 bases and J lost 8; bases outside the gene matches: 6. Germline V lookup: CDR1 MNHNS, CDR2 SASEGT. The CDR3 totals 14 residues. CDR3 in amino acids: CASSGRQGGDIQYF. The CDR3 nucleotides are TGTGCCAGCAGTGGCCGACAGGGGGGAGACATTCAGTACTTC.

The V gene is TRBV4-1, the J gene TRBJ2-1; a possible D gene is TRBD2 (5 bases). V dropped 4 bases and J dropped 9 bases, with 7 bases sitting between them. Per the germline V gene, CDR1 is MGHRA and CDR2 is YSYEKL. CDR3 length: 11 amino acids. The CDR3 DNA reads as TGCGCCAGCAGCCTGAGCGGTGAGCAGTTCTTC. It specifies CASSLSGEQFF.

The chain recombines TRBV2 with TRBJ1-2, with TRBD1 matching 9 bases. The CDR3 runs to 14 residues. Unmatched junction bases numbered 7, after V lost 3 bases and J lost 8 bases. CDR1 and CDR2 from the germline V gene are SNHLY and FYNNEI. CDR3 sequence: CASSEVDRGEGYTF. Written as DNA, the CDR3 is TGTGCCAGCAGTGAGGTGGACAGGGGTGAAGGCTACACCTTC. Full variable domain (outside the CDR3, taken from reference TRBV2 and TRBJ1-2): EPEVTQTPSHQVTQMGQEVILRCVPISNHLYFYWYRQILGQKVEFLVSFYNNEISEKSEIFDDQFSVERPDGSNFTLKIRSTKLEDSAMYFCASSEVDRGEGYTFGSGTRLTVV.

The V and J genes are TRBV9 and TRBJ1-4, with D possibly being TRBD1 (5 bases). The CDR3 sequence is 15 residues long. V shed 0 bases and J shed 6 bases, with 12 bases lying between them. Per the germline V gene, CDR1 is SGDLS and CDR2 is YYNGEE. In DNA form, the CDR3 reads TGTGCCAGCAGCGTAGAGGAAGGGGCCGATGAAAAACTGTTTTTT. Its protein product is CASSVEEGADEKLFF.

The chain carries TRBV6-5 and TRBJ2-1; 12 nucleotides agree with TRBD2. Trimming took 7 bases from V and 4 from J; bases not matched to a gene: 2. Germline CDR1 is MNHEY and CDR2 is SVGAGI. The CDR3 loop spans 14 amino acids. The CDR3 is CASKLAGGYNEQFF. The CDR3 DNA is TGTGCCAGCAAACTAGCGGGGGGTTACAATGAGCAGTTCTTC.

The rearrangement links TRBV7-6 to TRBJ2-7, with TRBD2 matching over 8 bases. CDR1 and CDR2 from the germline V gene are SGHVS and FNYEAQ. CDR3 length: 17 residues. Trimming removed 1 base from V and 6 bases from J; junction bases left unmatched: 14. The CDR3 nucleotides read TGTGCCAGCAGCTTAGGGGTTATCCGGGGGGGCCAAGGCGAGCAGTACTTC. Encoded protein: CASSLGVIRGGQGEQYF.

The chain couples TRBV6-1 to TRBJ2-5, with a possible D match to TRBD1 (7 bases). Trimming shortened V by 2 bases and J by 2 bases, and 12 bases separated the two germline ends. This CDR3 comprises 15 residues. CDR1 is MNHNS and CDR2 is SASEGT in the germline V gene. The CDR3 DNA follows: TGTGCCAGCAGTGAAATGACAGGGAGGCAAGAGACCCAGTACTTC. Encoded protein: CASSEMTGRQETQYF.

The chain recombines TRBV9 with TRBJ2-7; no firm D call. CDR1 is SGDLS, CDR2 YYNGEE, per germline. This CDR3 contains 13 residues. Trimming shortened V by 8 bases and J by 3 bases, and 15 bases separated the two germline ends. CDR3 in DNA: TGTGCCAGAGAGCTTGCGTGTGGCTACGAGCAGTACTTC. Protein product: CARELACGYEQYF. The full variable domain, rest sourced from reference TRBV9 and TRBJ2-7, is DSGVTQTPKHLITATGQRVTLRCSPRSGDLSVYWYQQSLDQGLQFLIQYYNGEERAKGNILERFSAQQFPDLHSELNLSSLELGDSALYFCARELACGYEQYFGPGTRLTVT.

The V gene is TRBV19, the J gene TRBJ2-7, with a possible D match to TRBD1 (6 bases). The ends were cut back, 4 bases at V and 6 bases at J, with 19 bases in the middle. Germline values: CDR1 LNHDA, CDR2 SQIVND (reference sequence). This CDR3 has 15 residues. As DNA, the CDR3 is TGTGCCAGTAGTACTCAGGGGCGCACCGGACCCGAGCAGTACTTC. Translation: CASSTQGRTGPEQYF.

The rearrangement links TRBV7-3 to TRBJ2-7; no definite D call. CDR3 length: 14 amino acids. Germline values: CDR1 SGHTA, CDR2 FQGTGA. The V end was cut by 5 bases, the J end by 2 bases, with 13 bases between. The CDR3 DNA follows: TGTGCCAGCAGCCCCAGCTCCAGGCCCTACGAGCAGTACTTC. This codes for CASSPSSRPYEQYF.

The chain combines TRBV14 with TRBJ1-2; the D gene is possibly TRBD1 (6 bases). The germline CDR1 and CDR2 sequences are SGHDN and FVKESK. With 4 bases removed from V and 4 bases from J, the gap between germline ends came to 10 bases. The CDR3 is 13 amino acids. CDR3 in amino acids: CASSPDRIYGYTF. In DNA form, the CDR3 reads TGTGCCAGCAGCCCCGACAGGATCTATGGCTACACCTTC.

The genes are TRBV9 and TRBJ2-7; tentative D call: TRBD1 (5 bases). CDR3 length: 14 residues. Trimming left V 2 bases short and J 5 bases short, with 14 bases between. Germline values: CDR1 SGDLS, CDR2 YYNGEE. The DNA for the CDR3 is TGTGCCAGCAGCGTCGAATCAGGGTACAACGAGCAGTACTTC. Protein sequence: CASSVESGYNEQYF.

The rearrangement links TRBV30 to TRBJ2-3, with 9 bases aligning to TRBD1. From germline, CDR1 is GTSNPN and CDR2 SVGIG (reference sequence). With V trimmed by 3 bases and J by 5 bases, 6 bases remained unmatched. This CDR3 is built from 14 residues. The CDR3 sequence is CAWRDRGTRDTQYF. The DNA for the CDR3 is TGTGCCTGGAGGGACAGGGGCACGAGAGATACGCAGTATTTT.

The V and J genes are TRBV15 and TRBJ2-1; D uncertain. This CDR3 has 15 residues. V was trimmed by 1 base and J by 8 bases, leaving 15 bases between them. Germline assignment: CDR1 LNHNV and CDR2 YYDKDF (reference sequence). CDR3 sequence (DNA): TGTGCCACCAGCAGAGGGTCGCTAACCCACGATGAGCAGTTCTTC. Translation: CATSRGSLTHDEQFF.

This CDR3 is CASSSNGNTIYF. CDR3 sequence (DNA): TGCGCCAGCAGTTCCAATGGAAACACCATATATTTT. This chain links TRBV5-1 with TRBJ1-3; D gene ambiguous. CDR1 and CDR2 from the germline V gene are SGHRS and YFSETQ. Trimming removed 5 bases at V and 3 bases at J, with 6 bases between. This CDR3 is 12 amino acids long. Full variable domain (rest looked up from reference TRBV5-1 and TRBJ1-3): KAGVTQTPRYLIKTRGQQVTLSCSPISGHRSVSWYQQTPGQGLQFLFEYFSETQRNKGNFPGRFSGRQFSNSRSEMNVSTLELGDSALYLCASSSNGNTIYFGEGSWLTVV.

The chain links TRBV5-1 to TRBJ1-1; TRBD1 matches at 9 bases. The V and J ends lost 4 bases and 2 bases, in that order; junction bases with no gene match: 6. The CDR3 length is 15 residues. The germline V gene encodes CDR1 SGHRS and CDR2 YFSETQ. The CDR3 loop is CASSNPGQGNTEAFF. CDR3 DNA: TGCGCCAGCAGCAACCCGGGACAGGGCAACACTGAAGCTTTCTTT.

The chain carries TRBV30 and TRBJ2-7; D perhaps matches TRBD2 (5 bases). Trimming pared 0 bases from V and 6 bases from J, leaving 15 bases between. Per germline, CDR1 GTSNPN and CDR2 SVGIG (reference sequence). The length of the CDR3 is 14 residues. CDR3 DNA sequence: TGTGCCTGGAGTGTCCCGGGGATCACGGGCGAGCAGTACTTC. It encodes CAWSVPGITGEQYF.

The chain joins TRBV5-1 to TRBJ1-2, with TRBD1 matching over 8 bases. J was trimmed by 4 bases and V by 4 bases; bases with no gene match: 12. There are 16 residues in the CDR3. The germline V gene has CDR1 SGHRS and CDR2 YFSETQ. CDR3 loop: CASSKGGTGLLYGYTF. The CDR3 DNA reads TGCGCCAGCAGCAAGGGTGGGACAGGTCTTCTCTATGGCTACACCTTC.

This chain connects TRBV6-1 to TRBJ1-6; 9 positions match TRBD1. V lost 8 bases to trimming and J lost 9 bases; unmatched junction nucleotides: 5. This CDR3 contains 13 residues. Looked up from germline, CDR1 is MNHNS and CDR2 is SASEGT. Here the CDR3 DNA reads TGTGCCAGCCGGGACAGGGAAGCTTCACCCCTCCACTTT. Protein sequence: CASRDREASPLHF.

The chain couples TRBV29-1 to TRBJ1-1, with D possibly being TRBD1 (6 bases). This CDR3 spans 16 amino acids. The V gene's germline CDR1 is SQVTM and CDR2 ANQGSEA. The V end lost 4 bases, the J end lost 5 bases, and 23 bases lay between the germline ends. The DNA for the CDR3 is TGCAGCGTTGCTATTCTGAGGGACATCTCGAATACTGAAGCTTTCTTT. Translated, it gives CSVAILRDISNTEAFF.